This T cell receptor beta chain was observed in a study of identical twins. Template switching, a step in the protocol, added a universal primer site, and cDNA carried unique molecular identifiers. TCRdb reprocessed the 5' RACE reads via MiXCR and lists one record per CDR3 protein. The sample holds around 670,000 distinct CDR3 sequences, around 6.1% seen once. Study-level points and caveats: It was out-of-frame TCR alpha sharing in monozygotic twins that models underestimated. Fewer insertions marked abundant cord blood beta clonotypes; young adult naive trended weakly, memory not at all. Invariant T cells like MAIT and iNKT could partly confound the zero-insertion analyses.

At least ten counts were recorded for this clonotype. Its antigen is still unknown. Germline V lookup: CDR1 SEHNR, CDR2 FQNEAQ (reference sequence). The ends lost 1 base at V and 7 bases at J; junction bases unmatched: 7. There are 16 residues in the CDR3. The chain combines TRBV7-9 with TRBJ2-1; 10 bases map to TRBD2. The sequence was collected from a young man in good health. The material sequenced was naive T cells sorted from blood. CDR3 DNA sequence: TGTGCCAGCAGCTTAGATGCTAGCGGGAGTGGGAATGAGCAGTTCTTC. Amino acids: CASSLDASGSGNEQFF.